This TCR beta chain came from a study of T cells in Graves' hyperthyroidism and ophthalmopathy. Study-wide results and caveats: Most thyroid clonotypes with frequency above 0.001 were detected in blood.

This clonotype came up many times. The antigen is not known. Germline trimming cut 6 bases from V and 0 bases from J; bases unmatched to any gene: 0. The CDR3 is made up of 14 amino acids. What was amplified from RNA transcripts were TCR beta CDR3 regions. When the TCR CDR3 underwent first-round RT-PCR, the HTBI primer set was used. TCRdb itself ran the multiplex PCR reads through MiXCR, one entry per CDR3 protein. The table has fewer than 450,000 distinct CDR3 sequences, about a sixth seen once. The source material was blood. The chain is built from TRBV12-3 or TRBV12-4 and TRBJ2-2, with 8 bases aligning to TRBD1. This clonotype was sampled from a woman younger than 45 with Graves' hyperthyroidism that later progressed to Graves' ophthalmopathy. The CDR3 nucleotides are TGTGCCAGCAGGACAGGGGCGAACACCGGGGAGCTGTTTTTT. Amino acids: CASRTGANTGELFF.